This T cell receptor (beta chain) stems from a study of control samples from healthy donors and cancer patients. This table comes from immunoSEQ multiplex PCR, and its TCRdb copy is limited to in-frame clones, with some not included. The repertoire has 150,000 to 200,000 clones, nearly 96% of them found once; the top ten carry approximately 0.93%. The CDR3 consists of 14 residues. V lost 3 bases, J lost 6 bases, and 12 bases lay in between. Germline-derived CDR1 and CDR2 are SGHDT and YYEEEE. The chain carries TRBV5-6 and TRBJ2-2; TRBD1 is a possible D gene (6 bases). Sample: blood. This clonotype was obtained from a woman aged 30 to 39 in good health. This CDR3 is CASSSINRAGELFF. CDR3 DNA sequence: TGTGCCAGCAGCTCGATCAACAGGGCCGGGGAGCTGTTTTTT. The variable domain in full, with the rest retrieved from reference TRBV5-6 and TRBJ2-2, is DAGVTQSPTHLIKTRGQQVTLRCSPKSGHDTVSWYQQALGQGPQFIFQYYEEEERQRGNFPDRFSGHQFPNYSSELNVNALLLGDSALYLCASSSINRAGELFFGEGSRLTVL.